A selection of T cell receptor beta chains follows, all from one sample in a study of shared clonotypes between healthy human individuals. TCRdb keeps only in-frame clones here, not all; method: immunoSEQ multiplex PCR. The sample contains approximately 740,000 clones, more than 85% of which appear only once. Sequenced input: naive CD8+ T cells sorted from blood. The receptors shown here come from a man aged 30-40 years in good health. CDR3s include the opening cysteine and the closing phenylalanine or tryptophan. Fields, in order: J gene, clone size, V gene, D gene, CDR3 length, CDR3 DNA, CDR3 protein. The D gene is left open where the match is weak. A clone size is listed for some rows: how often the clone was seen (once, few, many), or a class if it is expanded.

j_gene: TRBJ1-2; abundance: .; v_gene: TRBV27; d_gene: .; len: 15; CDR3nt: TGTGCCAGCAGTTTAAACCCTAAAGGGGCCTATGGCTACACCTTC; CDR3aa: CASSLNPKGAYGYTF
j_gene: TRBJ2-2; abundance: .; v_gene: TRBV29-1; d_gene: .; len: 13; CDR3nt: TGCAGCGTTGAAACTATAAACACCGGGGAGCTGTTTTTT; CDR3aa: CSVETINTGELFF
j_gene: TRBJ1-3; abundance: .; v_gene: TRBV19; d_gene: .; len: 11; CDR3nt: TGTGCCACCAGAGTCGGAAACACCATATATTTT; CDR3aa: CATRVGNTIYF
j_gene: TRBJ2-1; abundance: .; v_gene: TRBV15; d_gene: TRBD2; len: 12; CDR3nt: TGTGCCACCAGCGCGGGACTAGACAAGCAGTTCTTC; CDR3aa: CATSAGLDKQFF
j_gene: TRBJ2-3; abundance: few; v_gene: TRBV9; d_gene: TRBD2; len: 16; CDR3nt: TGTGCCAGCAGCGTGGCAACTAGCGGGACTTCAGATACGCAGTATTTT; CDR3aa: CASSVATSGTSDTQYF
j_gene: TRBJ2-3; abundance: .; v_gene: TRBV28; d_gene: TRBD1; len: 13; CDR3nt: TGTGCCAGCAGGAGACAGGGCCTGGATACGCAGTATTTT; CDR3aa: CASRRQGLDTQYF
j_gene: TRBJ1-2; abundance: .; v_gene: TRBV4-3; d_gene: .; len: 15; CDR3nt: TGCGCCAGCAGCCAAAGCAGCCCTCCTAACTATGGCTACACCTTC; CDR3aa: CASSQSSPPNYGYTF
j_gene: TRBJ1-3; abundance: .; v_gene: TRBV7-7; d_gene: .; len: 14; CDR3nt: TGTGCTAGCAGCTTAGCGGTCGGGGAGGACACCATATATTTT; CDR3aa: CASSLAVGEDTIYF
j_gene: TRBJ1-2; abundance: .; v_gene: TRBV5-4; d_gene: .; len: 12; CDR3nt: TGTGCCAGCAGGGGAGGCGTCCATGGCTACACCTTC; CDR3aa: CASRGGVHGYTF
j_gene: TRBJ2-7; abundance: .; v_gene: TRBV29-1; d_gene: TRBD1; len: 13; CDR3nt: TGCAGCGTGCGGGACAGGGGGCGATACGAGCAGTACTTC; CDR3aa: CSVRDRGRYEQYF
j_gene: TRBJ2-7; abundance: .; v_gene: TRBV7-6; d_gene: .; len: 15; CDR3nt: TGTGCCAGCAGCCCAGGGGGACTTAGCTCCTACGAGCAGTACTTC; CDR3aa: CASSPGGLSSYEQYF
j_gene: TRBJ2-5; abundance: .; v_gene: TRBV5-1; d_gene: .; len: 15; CDR3nt: TGCGCCAGCAGCCTAGCCGGGTTCAGTCTCGAGACCCAGTACTTC; CDR3aa: CASSLAGFSLETQYF
j_gene: TRBJ1-1; abundance: .; v_gene: TRBV10-3; d_gene: .; len: 12; CDR3nt: TGTGCCATCAGTGAGGGGAGGACTGAAGCTTTCTTT; CDR3aa: CAISEGRTEAFF
j_gene: TRBJ2-2; abundance: .; v_gene: TRBV27; d_gene: .; len: 12; CDR3nt: TGTGCCAGCAGTCACTTCACCGGGGAGCTGTTTTTT; CDR3aa: CASSHFTGELFF
j_gene: TRBJ2-7; abundance: .; v_gene: TRBV27; d_gene: .; len: 15; CDR3nt: TGTGCCAGCAGTTATTACGGGAGTCGGTCCTACGAGCAGTACTTC; CDR3aa: CASSYYGSRSYEQYF
j_gene: TRBJ1-5; abundance: .; v_gene: TRBV10-3; d_gene: .; len: 15; CDR3nt: TGTGCCATCAGTGAGTCGACGGGTATCAATCAGCCCCAGCATTTT; CDR3aa: CAISESTGINQPQHF
j_gene: TRBJ2-7; abundance: few; v_gene: TRBV2; d_gene: .; len: 12; CDR3nt: TGTGCCAGCAGTGACGGGACAAACGAGCAGTACTTC; CDR3aa: CASSDGTNEQYF
j_gene: TRBJ2-7; abundance: few; v_gene: TRBV27; d_gene: .; len: 11; CDR3nt: TGTGCCAGCGAACTAGGGTGCGAGCAGTACTTC; CDR3aa: CASELGCEQYF
j_gene: TRBJ2-2; abundance: .; v_gene: TRBV5-5; d_gene: TRBD2; len: 15; CDR3nt: TGTGCCAGCAGCGTAATAGCGGGAAACACCGGGGAGCTGTTTTTT; CDR3aa: CASSVIAGNTGELFF
j_gene: TRBJ2-7; abundance: .; v_gene: TRBV5-1; d_gene: .; len: 13; CDR3nt: TGCGCCAGCAGCTTGGAACAGGGCTACGAGCAGTACTTC; CDR3aa: CASSLEQGYEQYF
j_gene: TRBJ1-3; abundance: .; v_gene: TRBV4-2; d_gene: .; len: 13; CDR3nt: TGTGCCAGCACCCCGGCCTCTGGAAACACCATATATTTT; CDR3aa: CASTPASGNTIYF
j_gene: TRBJ1-1; abundance: .; v_gene: TRBV6-1; d_gene: TRBD1; len: 13; CDR3nt: TGTGCCAGCAGCCCCAGGGGGTGGACTGAAGCTTTCTTT; CDR3aa: CASSPRGWTEAFF
j_gene: TRBJ2-7; abundance: .; v_gene: TRBV5-6; d_gene: .; len: 11; CDR3nt: TGTGCCAGCAGCTCTCTCTACGAGCAGTACTTC; CDR3aa: CASSSLYEQYF
j_gene: TRBJ2-7; abundance: .; v_gene: TRBV6-1; d_gene: .; len: 12; CDR3nt: TGTGCCAGCAGTCCAATCTCCTACGAGCAGTACTTC; CDR3aa: CASSPISYEQYF
j_gene: TRBJ1-5; abundance: .; v_gene: TRBV13; d_gene: .; len: 12; CDR3nt: TGTGCCAGCAGCTTACGGGGTCAGCCCCAGCATTTT; CDR3aa: CASSLRGQPQHF
j_gene: TRBJ1-1; abundance: .; v_gene: TRBV9; d_gene: .; len: 16; CDR3nt: TGTGCCAGCAGCGTAGGGTGGGGGCAGGGAATCGCTGAAGCTTTCTTT; CDR3aa: CASSVGWGQGIAEAFF